This T cell receptor beta chain stems from a study of PD-L1 blockade in urothelial cancer. About the research overall: Blood was evaluated 3 weeks (second dose) and 6 weeks after therapy began. Blood samples had a median of about 150,000 T cells.

Measured with immunoSEQ multiplex PCR; TCRdb has only the in-frame clones, and not every one. This table has more than 55,000 clones, roughly four fifths appearing once. The sample's time point: pretreatment peripheral blood. The sample was PBMCs, taken around atezolizumab (anti-PD-L1) treatment. This receptor was taken from a man in his sixties or seventies with urothelial cancer.

In DNA form, the CDR3 reads TGTGCCAGCTCACCAAGTTCTAGCGGACAAGAGACCCAGTACTTC. This encodes CASSPSSSGQETQYF. The rearrangement uses TRBV18 and TRBJ2-5; 7 bases are shared with TRBD2. The CDR3 loop spans 15 amino acids. The germline V gene has CDR1 KGHSH and CDR2 LQKENI. Germline trimming cut 2 bases from V and 2 bases from J; bases unmatched to any gene: 5.